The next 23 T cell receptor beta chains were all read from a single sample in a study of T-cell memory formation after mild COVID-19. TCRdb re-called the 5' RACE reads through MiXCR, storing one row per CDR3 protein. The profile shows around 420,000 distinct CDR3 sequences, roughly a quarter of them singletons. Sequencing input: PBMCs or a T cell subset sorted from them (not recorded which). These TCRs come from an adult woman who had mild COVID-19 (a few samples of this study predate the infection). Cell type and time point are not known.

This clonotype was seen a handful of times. The CDR3 nucleotides read TGTGCCAGCAGTTACTACTCTGGAAACACCATATATTTT. This translates into CASSYYSGNTIYF. The genes are TRBV6-5 and TRBJ1-3; no reliable D call. This CDR3 is 13 amino acids long. V lost 1 base and J lost 0, with 1 base in between. CDR1 and CDR2 from the germline V gene are MNHEY and SVGAGI.

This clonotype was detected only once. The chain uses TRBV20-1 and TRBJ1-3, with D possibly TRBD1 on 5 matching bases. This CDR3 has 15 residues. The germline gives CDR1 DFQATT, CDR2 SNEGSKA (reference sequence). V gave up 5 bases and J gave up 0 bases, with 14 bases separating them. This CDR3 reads CSARPGHHSGNTIYF. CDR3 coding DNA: TGCAGTGCTCGTCCAGGACATCACTCTGGAAACACCATATATTTT.

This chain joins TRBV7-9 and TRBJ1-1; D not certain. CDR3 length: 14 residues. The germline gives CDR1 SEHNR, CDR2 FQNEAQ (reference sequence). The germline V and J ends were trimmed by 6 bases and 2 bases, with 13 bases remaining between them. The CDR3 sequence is CASRRPSGNTEAFF. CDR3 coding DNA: TGTGCCAGCAGGCGCCCATCGGGAAACACTGAAGCTTTCTTT.

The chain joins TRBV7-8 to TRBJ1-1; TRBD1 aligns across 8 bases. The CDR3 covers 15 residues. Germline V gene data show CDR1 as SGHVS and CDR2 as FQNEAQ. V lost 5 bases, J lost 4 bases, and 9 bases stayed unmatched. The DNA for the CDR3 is TGTGCCAGCAGCCCTACCACAGGGGGTAGCACTGAAGCTTTCTTT. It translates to CASSPTTGGSTEAFF.

The CDR3 spells CASSLGGGRLHEQYF. As DNA, the CDR3 is TGTGCCAGCAGTTTAGGCGGGGGCCGTCTCCACGAGCAGTACTTC. The J gene is TRBJ2-7, the V gene TRBV27; D perhaps matches TRBD2 (7 bases). The CDR3 covers 15 residues. Deletions cut 2 bases from V and 5 bases from J, with 16 bases between. Per the germline V gene, CDR1 is MNHEY and CDR2 is SMNVEV (reference sequence).

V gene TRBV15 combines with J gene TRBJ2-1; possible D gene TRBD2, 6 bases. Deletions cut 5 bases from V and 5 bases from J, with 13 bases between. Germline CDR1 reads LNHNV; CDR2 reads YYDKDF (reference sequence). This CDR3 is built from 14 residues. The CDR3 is CATSGGNIHNEQFF. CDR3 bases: TGTGCCACCAGCGGGGGGAACATTCACAATGAGCAGTTCTTC.

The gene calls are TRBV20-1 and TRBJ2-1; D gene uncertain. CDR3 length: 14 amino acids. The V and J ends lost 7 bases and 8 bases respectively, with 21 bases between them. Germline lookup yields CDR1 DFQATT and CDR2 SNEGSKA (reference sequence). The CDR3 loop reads CSVRAARITDEQFF. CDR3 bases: TGCAGTGTCAGAGCAGCACGCATTACCGATGAGCAGTTCTTC.

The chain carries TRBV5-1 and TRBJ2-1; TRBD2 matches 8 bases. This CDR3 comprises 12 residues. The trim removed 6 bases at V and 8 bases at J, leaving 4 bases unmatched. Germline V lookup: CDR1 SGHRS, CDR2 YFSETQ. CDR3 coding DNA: TGCGCCAGCACCCCGGGGGGGGATGAGCAGTTCTTC. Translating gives CASTPGGDEQFF. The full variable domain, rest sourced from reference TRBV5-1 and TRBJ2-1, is KAGVTQTPRYLIKTRGQQVTLSCSPISGHRSVSWYQQTPGQGLQFLFEYFSETQRNKGNFPGRFSGRQFSNSRSEMNVSTLELGDSALYLCASTPGGDEQFFGPGTRLTVL.

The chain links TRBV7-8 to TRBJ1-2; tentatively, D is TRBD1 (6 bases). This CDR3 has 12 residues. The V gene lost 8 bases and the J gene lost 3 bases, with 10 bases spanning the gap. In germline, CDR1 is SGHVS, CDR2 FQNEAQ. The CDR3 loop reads CASGRTDYGYTF. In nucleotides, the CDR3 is TGTGCCAGCGGCAGGACAGACTATGGCTACACCTTC.

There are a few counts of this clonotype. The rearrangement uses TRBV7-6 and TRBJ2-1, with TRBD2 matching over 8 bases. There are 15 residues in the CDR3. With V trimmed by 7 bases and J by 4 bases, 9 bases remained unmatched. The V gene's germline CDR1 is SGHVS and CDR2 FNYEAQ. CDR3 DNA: TGTGCCAGCACAACCCCCGGGGGGGGTTACAATGAGCAGTTCTTC. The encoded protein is CASTTPGGGYNEQFF.

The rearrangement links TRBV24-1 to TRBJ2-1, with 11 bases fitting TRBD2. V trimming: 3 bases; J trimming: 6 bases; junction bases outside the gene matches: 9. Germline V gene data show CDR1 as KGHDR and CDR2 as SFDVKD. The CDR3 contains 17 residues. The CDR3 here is CATSDPGVLAGVNEQFF. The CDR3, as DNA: TGTGCCACCAGTGATCCCGGGGTACTAGCGGGAGTCAATGAGCAGTTCTTC.

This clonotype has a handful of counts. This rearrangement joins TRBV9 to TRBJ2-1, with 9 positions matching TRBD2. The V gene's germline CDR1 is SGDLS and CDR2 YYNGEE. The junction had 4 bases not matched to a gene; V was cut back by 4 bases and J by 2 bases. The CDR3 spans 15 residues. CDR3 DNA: TGTGCCAGCAGCCGAGTAGCGGGGGCCTACAATGAGCAGTTCTTC. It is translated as CASSRVAGAYNEQFF.

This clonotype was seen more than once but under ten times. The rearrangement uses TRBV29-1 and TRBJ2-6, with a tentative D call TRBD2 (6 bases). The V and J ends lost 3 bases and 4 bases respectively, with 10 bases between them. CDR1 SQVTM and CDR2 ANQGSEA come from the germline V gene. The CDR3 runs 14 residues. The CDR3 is CSVEEGEGANVLTF. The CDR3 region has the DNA TGCAGCGTTGAGGAGGGTGAGGGGGCCAACGTCCTGACTTTC. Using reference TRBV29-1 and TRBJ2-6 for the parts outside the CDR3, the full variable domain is SAVISQKPSRDICQRGTSLTIQCQVDSQVTMMFWYRQQPGQSLTLIATANQGSEATYESGFVIDKFPISRPNLTFSTLTVSNMSPEDSSIYLCSVEEGEGANVLTFGAGSRLTVL.

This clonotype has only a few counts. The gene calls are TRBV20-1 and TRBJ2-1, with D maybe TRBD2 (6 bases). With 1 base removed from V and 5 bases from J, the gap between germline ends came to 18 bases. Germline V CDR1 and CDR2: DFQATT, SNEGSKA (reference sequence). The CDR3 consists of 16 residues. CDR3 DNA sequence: TGCAGTGCTAGAGCCCCCCGGGGCGGGACGAACAATGAGCAGTTCTTC. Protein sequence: CSARAPRGGTNNEQFF.

The DNA of the CDR3 is TGTGCCAGCAGTTTAGGACCGGGGGCCTACGAGCAGTACTTC. Protein: CASSLGPGAYEQYF. The J gene is TRBJ2-7, the V gene TRBV12-3 or TRBV12-4; weak D call: TRBD2 (6 bases). The V gene lost 1 base and the J gene lost 2 bases, with 9 bases spanning the gap. The CDR3 has 14 residues.

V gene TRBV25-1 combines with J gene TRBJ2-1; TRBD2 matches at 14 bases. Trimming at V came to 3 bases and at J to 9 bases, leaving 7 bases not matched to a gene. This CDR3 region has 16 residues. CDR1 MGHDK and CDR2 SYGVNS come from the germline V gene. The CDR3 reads CASSDLTSGGAIEQFF. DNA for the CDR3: TGTGCCAGCAGTGACCTGACTAGCGGGGGGGCCATTGAGCAGTTCTTC. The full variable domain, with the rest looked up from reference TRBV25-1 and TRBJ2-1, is EADIYQTPRYLVIGTGKKITLECSQTMGHDKMYWYQQDPGMELHLIHYSYGVNSTEKGDLSSESTVSRIRTEHFPLTLESARPSHTSQYLCASSDLTSGGAIEQFFGPGTRLTVL.

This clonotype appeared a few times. DNA for the CDR3: TGTGCCAGCAGCTTATTCTCGGGGACTCGCCTAGTTGACGAGCAGTACTTC. Protein product: CASSLFSGTRLVDEQYF. The genes are TRBV7-9 and TRBJ2-7; a possible D gene is TRBD2 (6 bases). The CDR3 loop spans 17 amino acids. Germline V gives CDR1 SEHNR, CDR2 FQNEAQ (reference sequence). V was clipped by 2 bases and J by 5 bases, with 22 bases between them.

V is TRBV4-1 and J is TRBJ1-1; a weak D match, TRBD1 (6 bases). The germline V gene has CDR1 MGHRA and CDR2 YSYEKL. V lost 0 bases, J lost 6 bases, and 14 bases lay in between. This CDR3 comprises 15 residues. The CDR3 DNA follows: TGCGCCAGCAGCCAAGATCCCGGGGGGCTTTCTGAAGCTTTCTTT. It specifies CASSQDPGGLSEAFF.

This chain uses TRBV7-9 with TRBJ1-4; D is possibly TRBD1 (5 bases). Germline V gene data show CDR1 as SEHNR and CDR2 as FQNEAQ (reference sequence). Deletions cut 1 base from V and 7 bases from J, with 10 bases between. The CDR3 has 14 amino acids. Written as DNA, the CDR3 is TGTGCCAGCAGCTTAGACCTTACAGGTGAAAAACTGTTTTTT. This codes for CASSLDLTGEKLFF.

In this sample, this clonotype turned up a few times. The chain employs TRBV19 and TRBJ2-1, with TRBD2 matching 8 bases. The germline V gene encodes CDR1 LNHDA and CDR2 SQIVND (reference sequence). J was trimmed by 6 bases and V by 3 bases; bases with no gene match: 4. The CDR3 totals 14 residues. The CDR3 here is CASSMGLGPNEQFF. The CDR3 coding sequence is TGTGCCAGTAGTATGGGACTAGGACCCAATGAGCAGTTCTTC.

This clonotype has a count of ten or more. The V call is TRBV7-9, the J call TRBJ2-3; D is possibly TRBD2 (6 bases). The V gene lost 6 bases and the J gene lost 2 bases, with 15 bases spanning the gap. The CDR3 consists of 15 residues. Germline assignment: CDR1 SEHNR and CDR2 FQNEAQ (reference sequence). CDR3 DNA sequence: TGTGCCAGCAGTTGGGACTCCAGCTACACAGATACGCAGTATTTT. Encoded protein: CASSWDSSYTDTQYF.

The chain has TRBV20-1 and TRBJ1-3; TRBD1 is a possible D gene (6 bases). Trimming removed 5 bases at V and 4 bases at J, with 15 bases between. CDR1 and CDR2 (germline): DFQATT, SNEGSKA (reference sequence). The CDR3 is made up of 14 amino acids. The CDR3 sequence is CSALKQGSGNTIYF. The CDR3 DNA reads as TGCAGTGCTCTGAAACAGGGCTCAGGAAACACCATATATTTT.

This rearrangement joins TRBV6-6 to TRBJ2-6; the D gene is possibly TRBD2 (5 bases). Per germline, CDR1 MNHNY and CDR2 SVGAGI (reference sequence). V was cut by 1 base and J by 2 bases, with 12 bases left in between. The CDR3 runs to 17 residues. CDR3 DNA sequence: TGTGCCAGCAGTTACTTTCCGGGATTTACTGGGGCCAACGTCCTGACTTTC. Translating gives CASSYFPGFTGANVLTF.